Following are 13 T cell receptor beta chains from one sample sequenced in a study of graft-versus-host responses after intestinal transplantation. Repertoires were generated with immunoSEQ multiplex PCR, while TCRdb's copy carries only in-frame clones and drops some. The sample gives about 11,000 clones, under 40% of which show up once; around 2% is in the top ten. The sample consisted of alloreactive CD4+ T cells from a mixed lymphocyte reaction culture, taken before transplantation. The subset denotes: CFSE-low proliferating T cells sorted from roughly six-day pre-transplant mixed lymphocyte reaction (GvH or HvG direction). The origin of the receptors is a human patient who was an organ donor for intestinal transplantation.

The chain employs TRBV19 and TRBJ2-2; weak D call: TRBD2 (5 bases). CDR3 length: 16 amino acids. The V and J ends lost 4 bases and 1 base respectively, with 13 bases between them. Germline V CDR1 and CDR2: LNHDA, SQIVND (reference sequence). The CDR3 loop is CASSTSLRGNTGELFF. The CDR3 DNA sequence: TGTGCCAGTAGTACCTCCTTACGGGGGAACACCGGGGAGCTGTTTTTT.

The CDR3: CASSRKGAYTEAFF. CDR3 DNA sequence: TGTGCCAGTAGTAGGAAAGGGGCCTACACTGAAGCTTTCTTT. The rearrangement uses TRBV19 and TRBJ1-1; weak D call: TRBD1 (5 bases). This CDR3 is 14 amino acids long. Germline lookup yields CDR1 LNHDA and CDR2 SQIVND (reference sequence). V lost 4 bases to trimming and J lost 3 bases, with 12 bases between them.

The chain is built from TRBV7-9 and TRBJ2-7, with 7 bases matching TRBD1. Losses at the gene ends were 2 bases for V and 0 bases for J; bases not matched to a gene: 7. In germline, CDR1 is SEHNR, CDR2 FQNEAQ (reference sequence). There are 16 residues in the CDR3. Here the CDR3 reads CASSLPTGQNSYEQYF. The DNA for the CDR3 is TGTGCCAGCAGCTTACCGACAGGGCAAAACTCCTACGAGCAGTACTTC.

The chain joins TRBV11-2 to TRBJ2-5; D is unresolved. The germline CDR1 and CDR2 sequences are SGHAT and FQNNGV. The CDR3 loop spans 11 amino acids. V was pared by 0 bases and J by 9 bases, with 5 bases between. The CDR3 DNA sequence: TGTGCCAGCAGCTTAGATCAGGCCCAGTACTTC. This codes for CASSLDQAQYF. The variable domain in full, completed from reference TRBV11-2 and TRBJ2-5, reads EAGVAQSPRYKIIEKRQSVAFWCNPISGHATLYWYQQILGQGPKLLIQFQNNGVVDDSQLPKDRFSAERLKGVDSTLKIQPAKLEDSAVYLCASSLDQAQYFGPGTRLLVL.

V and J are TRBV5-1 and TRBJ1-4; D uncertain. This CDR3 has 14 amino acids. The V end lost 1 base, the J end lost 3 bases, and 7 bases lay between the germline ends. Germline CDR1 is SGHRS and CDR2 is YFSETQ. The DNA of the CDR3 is TGCGCCAGCAGCTTGTCTAGTTCTAATGAAAAACTGTTTTTT. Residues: CASSLSSSNEKLFF.

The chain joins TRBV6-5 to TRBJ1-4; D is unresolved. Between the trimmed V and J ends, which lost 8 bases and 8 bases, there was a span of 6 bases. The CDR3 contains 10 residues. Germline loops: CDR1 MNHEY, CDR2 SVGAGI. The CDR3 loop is CASGGEKLFF. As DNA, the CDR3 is TGTGCCAGCGGCGGAGAAAAACTGTTTTTT.

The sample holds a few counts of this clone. The CDR3 loop reads CASSVNVLNTEAFF. The CDR3 DNA follows: TGTGCCAGCAGCGTTAACGTCCTAAACACTGAAGCTTTCTTT. V and J are TRBV9 and TRBJ1-1; D is unclear. In germline, CDR1 is SGDLS, CDR2 YYNGEE. V was clipped by 2 bases and J by 2 bases, with 10 bases between them. The CDR3 sequence is 14 residues long.

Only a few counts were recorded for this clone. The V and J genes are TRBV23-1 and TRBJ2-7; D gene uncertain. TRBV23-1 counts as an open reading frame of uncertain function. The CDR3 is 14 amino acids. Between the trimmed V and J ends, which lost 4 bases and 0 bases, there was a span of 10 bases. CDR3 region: CASSLFSFSYEQYF. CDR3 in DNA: TGCGCCAGCAGTCTATTTAGTTTCTCCTACGAGCAGTACTTC.

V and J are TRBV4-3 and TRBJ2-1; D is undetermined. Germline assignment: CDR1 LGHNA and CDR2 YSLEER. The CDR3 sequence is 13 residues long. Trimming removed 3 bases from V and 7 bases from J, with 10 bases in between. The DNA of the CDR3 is TGCGCCAGCAGCCACCGAATTGCGAATGAGCAGTTCTTC. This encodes CASSHRIANEQFF.

CDR3 sequence reads: CASSQGLMNSPLHF. In DNA, the CDR3 is TGCGCCAGCAGCCAAGGACTCATGAATTCACCCCTCCACTTT. V and J are TRBV4-1 and TRBJ1-6; D ambiguous. Germline V gene data show CDR1 as MGHRA and CDR2 as YSYEKL. This CDR3 has 14 residues. V dropped 1 base and J dropped 7 bases, with 8 bases sitting between them.

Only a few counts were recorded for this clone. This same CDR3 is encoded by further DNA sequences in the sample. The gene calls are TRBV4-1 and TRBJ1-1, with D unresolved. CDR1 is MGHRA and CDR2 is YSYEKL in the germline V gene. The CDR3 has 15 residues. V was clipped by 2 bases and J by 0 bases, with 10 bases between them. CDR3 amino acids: CASSQFGPLNTEAFF. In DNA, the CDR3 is TGCGCCAGCAGCCAATTTGGGCCTCTGAACACTGAAGCTTTCTTT.

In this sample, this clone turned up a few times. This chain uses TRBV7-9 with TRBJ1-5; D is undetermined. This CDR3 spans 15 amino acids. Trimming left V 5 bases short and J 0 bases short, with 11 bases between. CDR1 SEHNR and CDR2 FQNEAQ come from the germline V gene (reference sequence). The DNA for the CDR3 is TGTGCCAGCAGCCGGGGTAGGGATAGCAATCAGCCCCAGCATTTT. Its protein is CASSRGRDSNQPQHF. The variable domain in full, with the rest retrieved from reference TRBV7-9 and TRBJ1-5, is DTGVSQNPRHKITKRGQNVTFRCDPISEHNRLYWYRQTLGQGPEFLTYFQNEAQLEKSRLLSDRFSAERPKGSFSTLEIQRTEQGDSAMYLCASSRGRDSNQPQHFGDGTRLSIL.

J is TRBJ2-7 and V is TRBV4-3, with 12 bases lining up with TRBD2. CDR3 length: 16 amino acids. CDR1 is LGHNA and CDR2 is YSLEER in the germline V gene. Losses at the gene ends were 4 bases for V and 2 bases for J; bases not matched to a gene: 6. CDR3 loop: CASSRGLAGTPYEQYF. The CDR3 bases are TGCGCCAGCAGCCGTGGACTAGCGGGGACTCCCTACGAGCAGTACTTC.